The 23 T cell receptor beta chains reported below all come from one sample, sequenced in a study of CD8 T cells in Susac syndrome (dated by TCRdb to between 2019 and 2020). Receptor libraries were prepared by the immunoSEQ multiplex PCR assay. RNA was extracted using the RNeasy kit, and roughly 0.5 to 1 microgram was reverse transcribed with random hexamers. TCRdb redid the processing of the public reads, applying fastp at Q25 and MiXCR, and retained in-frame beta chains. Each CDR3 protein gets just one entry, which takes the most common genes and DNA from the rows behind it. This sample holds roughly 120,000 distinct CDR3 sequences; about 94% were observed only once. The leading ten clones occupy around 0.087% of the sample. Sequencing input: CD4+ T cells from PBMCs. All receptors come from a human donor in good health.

The CDR3 loop is CASSLGLSSYEQYF. The CDR3 nucleotides are TGTGCCAGCAGTTTGGGACTTTCTTCCTACGAGCAGTACTTC. The chain links TRBV6-6 to TRBJ2-7, with a possible D match to TRBD2 (6 bases). CDR1 and CDR2 (germline): MNHNY, SVGAGI (reference sequence). There are 14 residues in the CDR3. V was cut by 4 bases and J by 1 base, with 11 bases left in between.

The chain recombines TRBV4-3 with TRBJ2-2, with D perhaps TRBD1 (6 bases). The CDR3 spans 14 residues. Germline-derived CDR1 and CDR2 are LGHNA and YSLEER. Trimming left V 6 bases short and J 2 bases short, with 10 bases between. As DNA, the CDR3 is TGCGCCAGCAGGGGGGCGAGTAACACCGGGGAGCTGTTTTTT. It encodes CASRGASNTGELFF.

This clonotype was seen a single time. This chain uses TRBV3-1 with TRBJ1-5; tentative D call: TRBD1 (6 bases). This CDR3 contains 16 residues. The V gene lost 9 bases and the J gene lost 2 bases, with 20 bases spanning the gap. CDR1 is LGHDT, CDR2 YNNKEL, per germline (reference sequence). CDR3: CARTRGAGRGNQPQHF. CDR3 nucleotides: TGTGCCAGAACAAGGGGGGCGGGAAGGGGCAATCAGCCCCAGCATTTT.

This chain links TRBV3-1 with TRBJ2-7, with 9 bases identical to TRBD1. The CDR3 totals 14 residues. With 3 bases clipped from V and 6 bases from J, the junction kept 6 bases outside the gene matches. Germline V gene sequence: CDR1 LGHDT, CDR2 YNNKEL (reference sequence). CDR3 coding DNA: TGTGCCAGCAGCCACCGAGGGACAGGGACCGAGCAGTACTTC. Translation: CASSHRGTGTEQYF.

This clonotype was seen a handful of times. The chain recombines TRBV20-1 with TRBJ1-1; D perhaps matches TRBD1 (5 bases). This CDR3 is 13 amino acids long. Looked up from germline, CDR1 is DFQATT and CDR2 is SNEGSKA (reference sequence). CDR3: CKGTRNLGTEAFF. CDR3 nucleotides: TGCAAAGGGACTCGAAATTTGGGAACTGAAGCTTTCTTT.

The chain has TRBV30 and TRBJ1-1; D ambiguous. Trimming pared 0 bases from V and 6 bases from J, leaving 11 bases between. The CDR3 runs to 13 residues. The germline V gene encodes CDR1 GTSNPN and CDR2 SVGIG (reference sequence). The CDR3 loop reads CAWSVLEGAEAFF. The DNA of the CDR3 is TGTGCCTGGAGTGTTCTGGAAGGCGCTGAAGCTTTCTTT. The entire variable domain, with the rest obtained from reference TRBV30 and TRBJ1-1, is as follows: SQTIHQWPATLVQPVGSPLSLECTVEGTSNPNLYWYRQAAGRGLQLLFYSVGIGQISSEVPQNLSASRPQDRQFILSSKKLLLSDSGFYLCAWSVLEGAEAFFGQGTRLTVV.

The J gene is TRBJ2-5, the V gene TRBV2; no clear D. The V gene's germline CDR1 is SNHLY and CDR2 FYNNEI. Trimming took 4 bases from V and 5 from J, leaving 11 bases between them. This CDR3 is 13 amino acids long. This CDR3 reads CASSGASWETQYF. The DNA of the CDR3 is TGTGCCAGCAGTGGGGCATCTTGGGAGACCCAGTACTTC.

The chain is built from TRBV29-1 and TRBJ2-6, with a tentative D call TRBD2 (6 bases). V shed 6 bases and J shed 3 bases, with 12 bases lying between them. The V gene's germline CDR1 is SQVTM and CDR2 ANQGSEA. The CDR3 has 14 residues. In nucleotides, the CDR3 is TGCAGCGTCGAGGGCGGGAATGGGGCCAACGTCCTGACTTTC. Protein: CSVEGGNGANVLTF. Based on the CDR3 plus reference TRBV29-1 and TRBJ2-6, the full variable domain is SAVISQKPSRDICQRGTSLTIQCQVDSQVTMMFWYRQQPGQSLTLIATANQGSEATYESGFVIDKFPISRPNLTFSTLTVSNMSPEDSSIYLCSVEGGNGANVLTFGAGSRLTVL.

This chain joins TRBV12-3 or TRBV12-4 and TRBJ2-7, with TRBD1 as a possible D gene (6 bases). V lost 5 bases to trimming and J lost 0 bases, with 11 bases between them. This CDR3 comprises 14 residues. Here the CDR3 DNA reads TGTGCCAGCAGTCAGGGGACGGGCTCCTACGAGCAGTACTTC. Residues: CASSQGTGSYEQYF.

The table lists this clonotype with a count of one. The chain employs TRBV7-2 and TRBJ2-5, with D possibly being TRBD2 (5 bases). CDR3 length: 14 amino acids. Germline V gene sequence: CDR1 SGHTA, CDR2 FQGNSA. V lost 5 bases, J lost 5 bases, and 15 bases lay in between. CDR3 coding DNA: TGTGCCAGCAGCCCCCGAGGGATGGGTGAGACCCAGTACTTC. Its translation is CASSPRGMGETQYF. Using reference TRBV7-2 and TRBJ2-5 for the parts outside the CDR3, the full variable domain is GAGVSQSPSNKVTEKGKDVELRCDPISGHTALYWYRQSLGQGLEFLIYFQGNSAPDKSGLPSDRFSAERTGGSVSTLTIQRTQQEDSAVYLCASSPRGMGETQYFGPGTRLLVL.

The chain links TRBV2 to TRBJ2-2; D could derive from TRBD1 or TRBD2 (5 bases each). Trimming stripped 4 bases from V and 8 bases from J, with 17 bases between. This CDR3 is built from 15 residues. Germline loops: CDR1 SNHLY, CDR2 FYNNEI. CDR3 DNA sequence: TGTGCCAGCAGTGGGACCGGGGCTGTCGATGGGGAGCTGTTTTTT. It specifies CASSGTGAVDGELFF.

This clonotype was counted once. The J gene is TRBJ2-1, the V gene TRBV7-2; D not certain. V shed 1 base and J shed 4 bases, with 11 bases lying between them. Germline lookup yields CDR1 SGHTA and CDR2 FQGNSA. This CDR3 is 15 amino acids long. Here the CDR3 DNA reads TGTGCCAGCAGCTTAGTTGGCGAAAGATACAATGAGCAGTTCTTC. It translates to CASSLVGERYNEQFF.

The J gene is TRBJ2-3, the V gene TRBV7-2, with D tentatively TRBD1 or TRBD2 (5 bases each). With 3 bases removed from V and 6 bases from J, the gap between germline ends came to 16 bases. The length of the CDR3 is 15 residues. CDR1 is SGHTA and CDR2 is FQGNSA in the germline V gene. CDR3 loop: CASSFGGTILDTQYF. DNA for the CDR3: TGTGCCAGCAGCTTTGGGGGTACGATACTCGATACGCAGTATTTT.

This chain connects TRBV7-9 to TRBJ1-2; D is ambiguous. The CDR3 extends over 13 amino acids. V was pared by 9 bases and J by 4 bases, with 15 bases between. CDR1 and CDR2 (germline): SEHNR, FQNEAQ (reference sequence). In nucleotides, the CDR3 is TGTGCCAGTAGGACGTCTGGTAGCTATGGCTACACCTTC. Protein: CASRTSGSYGYTF. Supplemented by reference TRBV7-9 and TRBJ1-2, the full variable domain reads DTGVSQNPRHKITKRGQNVTFRCDPISEHNRLYWYRQTLGQGPEFLTYFQNEAQLEKSRLLSDRFSAERPKGSFSTLEIQRTEQGDSAMYLCASRTSGSYGYTFGSGTRLTVV.

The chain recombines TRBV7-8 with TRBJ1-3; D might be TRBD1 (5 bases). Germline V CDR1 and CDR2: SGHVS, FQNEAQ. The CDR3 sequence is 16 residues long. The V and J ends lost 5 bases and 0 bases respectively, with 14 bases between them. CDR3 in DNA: TGTGCCAGCAGCGCCCGGGGGGGAAACTCTGGAAACACCATATATTTT. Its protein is CASSARGGNSGNTIYF.

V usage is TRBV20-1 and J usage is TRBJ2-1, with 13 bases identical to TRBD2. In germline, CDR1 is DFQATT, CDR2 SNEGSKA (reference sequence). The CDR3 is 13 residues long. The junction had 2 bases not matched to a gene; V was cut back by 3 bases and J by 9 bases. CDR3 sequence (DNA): TGCAGTGCTAGGACTAGCGGGAGGAGTGAGCAGTTCTTC. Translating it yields CSARTSGRSEQFF.

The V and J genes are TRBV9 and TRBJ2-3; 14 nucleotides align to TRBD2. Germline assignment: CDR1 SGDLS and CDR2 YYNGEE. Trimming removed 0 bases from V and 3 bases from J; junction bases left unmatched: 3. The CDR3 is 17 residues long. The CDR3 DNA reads TGTGCCAGCAGCGTAGGGAGGACTAGCGGGAGGACAGATACGCAGTATTTT. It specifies CASSVGRTSGRTDTQYF.

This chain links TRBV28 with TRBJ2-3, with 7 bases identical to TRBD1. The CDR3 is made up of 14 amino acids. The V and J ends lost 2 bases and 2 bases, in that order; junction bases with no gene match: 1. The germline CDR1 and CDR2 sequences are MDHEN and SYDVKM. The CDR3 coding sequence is TGTGCCAGCAGTTTAACAGGGGTCACAGATACGCAGTATTTT. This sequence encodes CASSLTGVTDTQYF.

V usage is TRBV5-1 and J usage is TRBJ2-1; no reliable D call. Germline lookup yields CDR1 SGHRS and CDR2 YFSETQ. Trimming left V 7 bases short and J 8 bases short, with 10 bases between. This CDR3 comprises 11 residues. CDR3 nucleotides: TGCGCCAGCGCATTCCGCGATGAGCAGTTCTTC. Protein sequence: CASAFRDEQFF.

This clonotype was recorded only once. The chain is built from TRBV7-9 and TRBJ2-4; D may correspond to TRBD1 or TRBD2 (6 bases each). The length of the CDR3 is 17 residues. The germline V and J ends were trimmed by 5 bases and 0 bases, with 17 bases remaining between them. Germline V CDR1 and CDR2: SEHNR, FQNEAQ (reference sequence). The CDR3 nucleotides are TGTGCCAGCAGCCCACTAGGGGGGCGACTAGCCAAAAACATTCAGTACTTC. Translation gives CASSPLGGRLAKNIQYF. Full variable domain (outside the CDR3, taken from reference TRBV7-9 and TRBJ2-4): DTGVSQNPRHKITKRGQNVTFRCDPISEHNRLYWYRQTLGQGPEFLTYFQNEAQLEKSRLLSDRFSAERPKGSFSTLEIQRTEQGDSAMYLCASSPLGGRLAKNIQYFGAGTRLSVL.

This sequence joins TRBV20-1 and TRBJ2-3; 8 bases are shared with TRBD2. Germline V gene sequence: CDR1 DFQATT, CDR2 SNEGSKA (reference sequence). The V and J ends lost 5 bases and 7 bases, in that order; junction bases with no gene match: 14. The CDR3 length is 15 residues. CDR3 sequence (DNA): TGCAGTGCTTATTTTTCGGGAGGGCCTGGGAATACGCAGTATTTT. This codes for CSAYFSGGPGNTQYF.

This chain's CDR3 is CASSQVAGELETQYF. The CDR3 DNA is TGCGCCAGCAGCCAAGTCGCGGGAGAGCTGGAGACCCAGTACTTC. This chain connects TRBV4-3 to TRBJ2-5, with 7 bases that match TRBD2. The CDR3 spans 15 residues. J gave up 5 bases and V 1 base, and 7 bases lay outside the gene matches. Germline V gene lookup returns CDR1 LGHNA and CDR2 YSLEER.

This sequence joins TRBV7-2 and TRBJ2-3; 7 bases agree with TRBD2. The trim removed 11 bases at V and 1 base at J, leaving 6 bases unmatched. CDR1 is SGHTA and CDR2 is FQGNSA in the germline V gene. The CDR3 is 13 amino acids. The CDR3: CAGGLAGTDTQYF. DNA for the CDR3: TGTGCCGGAGGTCTAGCGGGCACAGATACGCAGTATTTT. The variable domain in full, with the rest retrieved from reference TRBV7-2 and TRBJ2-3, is GAGVSQSPSNKVTEKGKDVELRCDPISGHTALYWYRQSLGQGLEFLIYFQGNSAPDKSGLPSDRFSAERTGGSVSTLTIQRTQQEDSAVYLCAGGLAGTDTQYFGPGTRLTVL.